This section outlines one T cell receptor beta chain sequence together with its context. The antigen is unknown. This sample was taken from a study of shared clonotypes between healthy human individuals. Points from the study as a whole: For sorted subsets, rarefaction showed incomplete sequencing despite large depth. When compared with the clonotypes that were shared by all four sorted-subset donors, the non-shared clonotypes turned out to have lower generation probabilities.

The repertoire was sequenced with immunoSEQ multiplex PCR; TCRdb's copy has only in-frame clones and lacks some. The sample holds around 1 million clones, less than 85% seen once. The sequenced material came from memory CD4+ T cells sorted from blood. Subset denoted: CD45RA-negative fraction. The clonotype was recovered from a young man in good health.

The CDR3 region has the DNA TGTGCCAGCTCACCGGGACAGGTAGATACTTCACCCCTCCACTTT. It encodes CASSPGQVDTSPLHF. V and J are TRBV18 and TRBJ1-6, with 8 bases that match TRBD1. V shed 3 bases and J 9 bases; nucleotides not matched to a gene: 7. Germline CDR1 reads KGHSH; CDR2 reads LQKENI. The CDR3 is 15 residues long.